Presented here are 16 T cell receptor beta chains from one specimen sequenced in a study of cytomegalovirus exposure and HLA in healthy donors (dated by TCRdb to about 2017). Library preparation used the immunoSEQ multiplex PCR assay. For the multiplex PCR, a mixture combining 60 forward primers for TCR Vbeta segments and 13 reverse primers for TCR Jbeta segments was used. TCRdb took over this immuneACCESS table, retaining in-frame rearrangements with V and J assigned. Such tables are incomplete; in checked studies, under half of the missing clones stem from an unresolved V gene, and the remainder is unexplained. For this sample the table gives approximately 160,000 clones, of which 75% were detected only once. The ten largest account for 4.9% of the sample. The sample consisted of PBMCs. Receptors originate from a male donor in good health and CMV-seronegative.

The chain links TRBV6-5 to TRBJ1-6, with D tentatively TRBD1 (5 bases). V was trimmed by 2 bases and J by 8 bases, leaving 10 bases between them. CDR1 and CDR2 from the germline V gene are MNHEY and SVGAGI. The length of the CDR3 is 14 residues. For the CDR3, the DNA is TGTGCCAGCAGTTACAGGGTAGGGGATTCACCCCTCCACTTT. Encoded protein: CASSYRVGDSPLHF.

The rearrangement links TRBV14 to TRBJ1-5; D unclear. Trimming removed 1 base at V and 2 bases at J, with 12 bases between. Germline V CDR1 and CDR2: SGHDN, FVKESK. This CDR3 region has 16 residues. The CDR3 DNA sequence: TGTGCCAGCAGCCAAGGAGGGTCTGCAGGCAATCAGCCCCAGCATTTT. This codes for CASSQGGSAGNQPQHF.

This clone has a handful of counts. The chain uses TRBV9 and TRBJ1-5, with D possibly being TRBD1 (5 bases). V was shortened by 4 bases and J by 0 bases, with 11 bases between the two germline ends. The CDR3 length is 15 residues. From germline, CDR1 is SGDLS and CDR2 YYNGEE. The CDR3 is CASSPHRFSNQPQHF. The CDR3 DNA sequence: TGTGCCAGCAGCCCCCACAGGTTTAGCAATCAGCCCCAGCATTTT.

This clone has only one observation. The chain recombines TRBV19 with TRBJ2-3, with D possibly TRBD1 on 6 matching bases. The germline V and J ends were trimmed by 6 bases and 11 bases, with 21 bases remaining between them. The CDR3 runs 14 residues. Germline CDR1 reads LNHDA; CDR2 reads SQIVND (reference sequence). The CDR3, as DNA: TGTGCCAGTAGCCCGATTACGACAGGTTCTGAGCAGTATTTT. Its protein product is CASSPITTGSEQYF. Combining the CDR3 with reference TRBV19 and TRBJ2-3 gives the whole variable domain DGGITQSPKYLFRKEGQNVTLSCEQNLNHDAMYWYRQDPGQGLRLIYYSQIVNDFQKGDIAEGYSVSREKKESFPLTVTSAQKNPTAFYLCASSPITTGSEQYFGPGTRLTVL.

On this clone itself: One junction end does not reproduce the germline sequence, and a read error may be involved. The identical CDR3 is also encoded by other nucleotide sequences in the sample. This chain uses TRBV7-3 with TRBJ2-3; D is undetermined. Germline V gene lookup returns CDR1 SGHTA and CDR2 FQGTGA. The CDR3 covers 14 residues. The CDR3 coding sequence is TGCGCCAGCAAAAGGAGTGGGTTTCAAGATACGCAGTATTTT. Protein sequence: CASKRSGFQDTQYF.

The rearrangement joins TRBV7-2 to TRBJ1-6; a weak D match, TRBD1 (5 bases). Trimming removed 5 bases at V and 6 bases at J, with 17 bases between. Germline CDR1 and CDR2: SGHTA and FQGNSA. The CDR3 extends over 16 amino acids. This chain's CDR3 is CASSPGTPASNSPLHF. CDR3 DNA: TGTGCCAGCAGCCCCGGGACTCCGGCTAGTAATTCACCCCTCCACTTT. The full variable domain, with the rest looked up from reference TRBV7-2 and TRBJ1-6, is GAGVSQSPSNKVTEKGKDVELRCDPISGHTALYWYRQSLGQGLEFLIYFQGNSAPDKSGLPSDRFSAERTGGSVSTLTIQRTQQEDSAVYLCASSPGTPASNSPLHFGNGTRLTVT.

The gene calls are TRBV5-1 and TRBJ2-2; TRBD1 might be the D (6 bases). Germline CDR1 SGHRS, CDR2 YFSETQ. CDR3 size: 15 residues. The V gene lost 4 bases and the J gene lost 2 bases, with 12 bases spanning the gap. CDR3 residues: CASSLVGTNTGELFF. The CDR3 bases are TGCGCCAGCAGCCTGGTCGGGACAAACACCGGGGAGCTGTTTTTT.

V usage is TRBV2 and J usage is TRBJ1-2, with 9 bases matching TRBD1. This CDR3 region has 15 residues. The junction had 12 bases not matched to a gene; V was cut back by 5 bases and J by 8 bases. Germline V gives CDR1 SNHLY, CDR2 FYNNEI. CDR3 coding DNA: TGTGCCAGCAGTTTGGTCTCCGGGACAGGGAAGGGCTACACCTTC. It translates to CASSLVSGTGKGYTF.

This sequence joins TRBV19 and TRBJ2-6; no reliable D call. The germline CDR1 and CDR2 sequences are LNHDA and SQIVND (reference sequence). The CDR3 loop spans 17 amino acids. The V end lost 4 bases, the J end lost 0 bases, and 13 bases lay between the germline ends. In DNA form, the CDR3 reads TGTGCCAGTAGTAGCGGATATATCGTCTCTGGGGCCAACGTCCTGACTTTC. Protein sequence: CASSSGYIVSGANVLTF.

This clone was detected a few times. The rearrangement links TRBV27 to TRBJ2-5; possibly TRBD1 for D (5 bases). The end of the DNA aligns better with TRBJ2-7, so the J call may be wrong. The CDR3 runs to 18 residues. Germline V gives CDR1 MNHEY, CDR2 SMNVEV (reference sequence). The DNA for the CDR3 is TGTGCCAGCAGTTTAAGGGTTCGGCAACCAGGGATCGCCTACGAGCAGTACTTC. Translated, it gives CASSLRVRQPGIAYEQYF.

This clone appeared once. The gene calls are TRBV29-1 and TRBJ2-3; no definite D call. The V gene's germline CDR1 is SQVTM and CDR2 ANQGSEA. CDR3 length: 13 residues. Trimming shortened V by 4 bases and J by 0 bases, and 8 bases separated the two germline ends. The CDR3 DNA follows: TGCAGCGTTGGGCGGATTAGCACAGATACGCAGTATTTT. It translates to CSVGRISTDTQYF.

This clone was seen a handful of times. Other DNA sequences of this sample code for an identical CDR3. The genes are TRBV7-9 and TRBJ1-4, with D possibly TRBD1 on 6 matching bases. V dropped 5 bases and J dropped 5 bases, with 9 bases sitting between them. The CDR3 loop spans 13 amino acids. Germline loops: CDR1 SEHNR, CDR2 FQNEAQ (reference sequence). The CDR3 reads CASSGTGNEKLFF. CDR3 DNA: TGTGCCAGCAGCGGAACAGGGAATGAAAAACTGTTTTTT.

V gene TRBV7-6 combines with J gene TRBJ2-1; D perhaps matches TRBD2 (6 bases). Germline CDR1 reads SGHVS; CDR2 reads FNYEAQ. V dropped 5 bases and J dropped 4 bases, with 21 bases sitting between them. The length of the CDR3 is 17 residues. The CDR3 DNA reads as TGTGCCAGCAGCCTCGAGAGGAGCAGGCGGGGATACAATGAGCAGTTCTTC. Amino acids: CASSLERSRRGYNEQFF.

The chain has TRBV2 and TRBJ1-1; D uncertain. With 5 bases removed from V and 7 bases from J, the gap between germline ends came to 8 bases. The CDR3 covers 11 residues. The germline V gene encodes CDR1 SNHLY and CDR2 FYNNEI. The DNA of the CDR3 is TGTGCCAGCAGTCTCACCAGTGAAGCTTTCTTT. This translates into CASSLTSEAFF.

The chain joins TRBV19 to TRBJ1-5, with TRBD1 identical over 12 bases. The CDR3 spans 15 residues. The junction had 3 bases not matched to a gene; V was cut back by 4 bases and J by 5 bases. Per the germline V gene, CDR1 is LNHDA and CDR2 is SQIVND (reference sequence). CDR3 sequence: CASSRGQGADQPQHF. The DNA of the CDR3 is TGTGCCAGTAGTAGGGGACAGGGGGCGGATCAGCCCCAGCATTTT.

This clone was detected once. The rearrangement uses TRBV2 and TRBJ2-5, with D tentatively TRBD1 (5 bases). V lost 7 bases, J lost 2 bases, and 14 bases lay in between. The CDR3 is 14 residues long. Per germline, CDR1 SNHLY and CDR2 FYNNEI. CDR3 amino acids: CASISRGLQETQYF. The DNA of the CDR3 is TGTGCCAGCATCAGTAGGGGTTTACAAGAGACCCAGTACTTC.